This T cell receptor beta chain emerged from a study of CD8 T cells in Susac syndrome. It was with random hexamers that 0.5 to 1 ug RNA was reverse transcribed. From the immunoSEQ multiplex PCR reads, TCRdb called clonotypes with MiXCR, one entry per CDR3 protein. This sample has approximately 200,000 distinct CDR3 sequences; around nine tenths occur once, and the top ten carry around 0.13%. Deletions cut 4 bases from V and 0 bases from J, with 21 bases between. This CDR3 has 18 residues. CDR1 and CDR2 from the germline V gene are SGDLS and YYNGEE. The V and J genes are TRBV9 and TRBJ2-3; D perhaps matches TRBD2 (6 bases). Sequencing used CD8+ T cells from PBMCs. The receptor comes from a human donor with multiple sclerosis. DNA for the CDR3: TGTGCCAGCAGCCCCGGTGGAGGGGCGACGACTAGCACAGATACGCAGTATTTT. This translates into CASSPGGGATTSTDTQYF.